These 17 T cell receptor beta chains were all obtained from the same sample, sequenced in a study of T cells in localized non-small cell lung cancer. Profiling relied on immunoSEQ multiplex PCR, and the TCRdb table lists in-frame clones only, not all of them. The repertoire includes around 83,000 clones, roughly 86% of them detected once, and 15% sits in the top ten. The sequencing used peripheral blood, collected before any cancer treatment. Source of these receptors: a man aged 35-69 years with stage I squamous cell lung carcinoma.

The rearrangement joins TRBV7-3 to TRBJ1-1; D remains unclear. Germline V gene lookup returns CDR1 SGHTA and CDR2 FQGTGA. With 6 bases removed from V and 0 bases from J, the gap between germline ends came to 8 bases. CDR3 length equals 13 residues. DNA of the CDR3: TGTGCCAGCAGATTCTCAGTGAACACTGAAGCTTTCTTT. The encoded protein is CASRFSVNTEAFF.

J is TRBJ1-5 and V is TRBV6-4, with D perhaps matching TRBD1 (5 bases). This CDR3 comprises 13 residues. V lost 6 bases and J lost 7, with 13 bases in between. Germline V gene data show CDR1 as MRHNA and CDR2 as SNTAGT. CDR3 sequence (DNA): TGTGCCAGCAGCGGGACGCCGGGCCAGCCCCAGCATTTT. This encodes CASSGTPGQPQHF.

This chain joins TRBV19 and TRBJ2-1, with D perhaps TRBD2 (5 bases). Germline V gene lookup returns CDR1 LNHDA and CDR2 SQIVND (reference sequence). The CDR3 has 15 residues. V lost 5 bases and J 15 bases, leaving 26 bases between the germline ends. CDR3 DNA: TGTGCCAGTAGTCAAACGACGCCTCCAAGGAAAGAGGGGTTCTTC. It translates to CASSQTTPPRKEGFF.

The CDR3 loop reads CASIRTVGETQYF. The CDR3 bases are TGTGCCAGCATAAGGACCGTCGGAGAGACCCAGTACTTC. The rearrangement uses TRBV6-1 and TRBJ2-5; D gene ambiguous. V lost 7 bases, J lost 4 bases, and 13 bases lay in between. The CDR3 consists of 13 residues. Germline CDR1 reads MNHNS; CDR2 reads SASEGT.

The table lists this clone with a count of one. The rearrangement uses TRBV7-2 and TRBJ1-3; D unclear. CDR1 is SGHTA, CDR2 FQGNSA, per germline. This CDR3 region has 15 residues. Trimming took off 3 bases at V and 0 bases at J, with 9 bases between the two ends. For the CDR3, the DNA is TGTGCCAGCAGCTTTGTACCGACCTCTGGAAACACCATATATTTT. It specifies CASSFVPTSGNTIYF.

The rearrangement joins TRBV5-4 to TRBJ2-7; D is perhaps TRBD2 (6 bases). CDR1 and CDR2 from the germline V gene are SGHNT and YYREEE (reference sequence). The CDR3 covers 13 residues. V lost 6 bases, J lost 9 bases, and 19 bases lay in between. DNA of the CDR3: TGTGCCAGCACTAACCAGGGCAGTAGCGGGCAGTACTTC. It encodes CASTNQGSSGQYF.

The chain carries TRBV6-5 and TRBJ1-5; D uncertain. This CDR3 is 15 amino acids long. In germline, CDR1 is MNHEY, CDR2 SVGAGI. The germline V and J ends were trimmed by 0 bases and 4 bases, with 10 bases remaining between them. The CDR3 loop reads CASSYSITRNQPQHF. DNA for the CDR3: TGTGCCAGCAGTTACTCGATCACACGGAATCAGCCCCAGCATTTT.

The rearrangement uses TRBV7-2 and TRBJ1-5, with D perhaps matching TRBD1 (6 bases). Germline-derived CDR1 and CDR2 are SGHTA and FQGNSA. This CDR3 spans 13 amino acids. V lost 4 bases to trimming and J lost 13 bases, with 17 bases between them. The CDR3 DNA follows: TGTGCCAGCAGCTGGGGGGGCCTATCGGCGCAGCATTTT. Protein sequence: CASSWGGLSAQHF.

This clone has more than one count but fewer than ten. This chain links TRBV28 with TRBJ1-5; D gene unclear. Trimming removed 7 bases at V and 3 bases at J, with 7 bases between. Germline V gene data show CDR1 as MDHEN and CDR2 as SYDVKM. This CDR3 is 12 amino acids long. The CDR3 spells CASTGVNQPQHF. The CDR3 DNA is TGTGCCAGCACCGGGGTCAATCAGCCCCAGCATTTT.

This chain's CDR3 is CASSSASGVSEQYF. Here the CDR3 DNA reads TGTGCCAGCAGTTCAGCCAGCGGGGTGAGTGAGCAGTACTTC. The V gene is TRBV6-6, the J gene TRBJ2-7, with 7 bases fitting TRBD2. The germline V gene encodes CDR1 MNHNY and CDR2 SVGAGI (reference sequence). The CDR3 has 14 amino acids. V shed 4 bases, J shed 7 bases, and the junction held 10 bases outside the gene matches.

The chain joins TRBV5-1 to TRBJ2-3, with D possibly being TRBD1 (5 bases). The CDR3 totals 14 residues. Germline assignment: CDR1 SGHRS and CDR2 YFSETQ. V lost 3 bases, J lost 5 bases, and 13 bases lay in between. The CDR3 spells CASSSHLDRDTQYF. The DNA for the CDR3 is TGCGCCAGCAGCTCTCACCTCGACAGAGATACGCAGTATTTT.

The chain combines TRBV9 with TRBJ1-3, with TRBD1 matching 7 bases. CDR1 and CDR2 from the germline V gene are SGDLS and YYNGEE. The CDR3 is made up of 16 amino acids. Losses at the gene ends were 4 bases for V and 0 bases for J; bases not matched to a gene: 7. The CDR3 region has the DNA TGTGCCAGCAGCCTTGGGACAGCCTACTCTGGAAACACCATATATTTT. Residues: CASSLGTAYSGNTIYF.

The rearrangement links TRBV2 to TRBJ2-7; D is perhaps TRBD2 (5 bases). CDR3 size: 13 residues. CDR1 SNHLY and CDR2 FYNNEI come from the germline V gene. V gave up 9 bases and J gave up 2 bases, with 14 bases separating them. CDR3 sequence (DNA): TGTGCCAGGCCGCCCTCGGGGACCTACGAGCAGTACTTC. The encoded protein is CARPPSGTYEQYF.

This rearrangement joins TRBV5-1 to TRBJ1-1; D is ambiguous. V was shortened by 2 bases and J by 3 bases, with 8 bases between the two germline ends. The germline gives CDR1 SGHRS, CDR2 YFSETQ. This CDR3 has 13 amino acids. CDR3 sequence reads: CASSFGSDTEAFF. CDR3 in DNA: TGCGCCAGCAGCTTCGGGTCCGACACTGAAGCTTTCTTT.

CDR3: CATQSGEINTYGYTF. The CDR3 nucleotides read TGTGCCACCCAATCTGGGGAGATAAATACTTATGGCTACACCTTC. This chain links TRBV6-5 with TRBJ1-2; D ambiguous. Trimming shortened V by 10 bases and J by 5 bases, and 23 bases separated the two germline ends. This CDR3 has 15 residues. Germline lookup yields CDR1 MNHEY and CDR2 SVGAGI.

This clone was seen only once. The V call is TRBV7-2, the J call TRBJ1-1; D might be TRBD1 (6 bases). Germline V gene data show CDR1 as SGHTA and CDR2 as FQGNSA. The V gene lost 3 bases and the J gene lost 1 base, with 12 bases spanning the gap. The CDR3 length is 15 residues. The CDR3 reads CASSLRGRGNTEAFF. DNA for the CDR3: TGTGCCAGCAGCTTGAGGGGGAGGGGGAACACTGAAGCTTTCTTT.

The chain couples TRBV4-1 to TRBJ2-7; D is undetermined. Germline V gives CDR1 MGHRA, CDR2 YSYEKL. This CDR3 has 15 amino acids. V lost 2 bases to trimming and J lost 6 bases, with 17 bases between them. The CDR3, as DNA: TGCGCCAGCAGCCAATCGGGCCCAAACCCATCCGAGCAGTACTTC. This sequence encodes CASSQSGPNPSEQYF.